The 20 T cell receptor beta chains given below trace back to one sample, sequenced in a study of beta chain features in type 1 diabetes. The study, taken as a whole, reports: A moderate, significant TCRB CDR3 shortening appeared in type 1 diabetes across four CD4+ subsets.

These receptors lack a known antigen. The investigators reverse transcribed all of the isolated RNA, so they sequenced expressed TCRB transcripts. Repertoires were generated with immunoSEQ multiplex PCR, while TCRdb's copy carries only in-frame clones and drops some. The data hold around 240,000 clones, with 15% to 20% observed a single time. Sequences were obtained from naive CD4+ T cells from blood. The receptors shown here come from a man between 25 and 39 years old with type 1 diabetes.

A few counts support this clone. The chain combines TRBV19 with TRBJ1-1; D ambiguous. Trimming pared 4 bases from V and 1 base from J, leaving 7 bases between. This CDR3 contains 13 residues. CDR1 is LNHDA and CDR2 is SQIVND in the germline V gene (reference sequence). The chain's CDR3 is CASSSQANTEAFF. CDR3 DNA sequence: TGTGCCAGTAGTAGTCAGGCGAACACTGAAGCTTTCTTT.

The genes are TRBV25-1 and TRBJ2-5, with D perhaps TRBD2 (6 bases). Germline V lookup: CDR1 MGHDK, CDR2 SYGVNS. This CDR3 region has 14 residues. Trimming left V 7 bases short and J 4 bases short, with 16 bases between. The CDR3 protein is CASNEVGGRETQYF. CDR3 nucleotide sequence: TGTGCCAGCAATGAGGTGGGAGGACGAGAGACCCAGTACTTC.

This clone showed up just a few times. The chain uses TRBV9 and TRBJ1-4; D unclear. The V end was cut by 0 bases, the J end by 7 bases, with 10 bases between. Germline lookup yields CDR1 SGDLS and CDR2 YYNGEE. This CDR3 region has 14 residues. DNA for the CDR3: TGTGCCAGCAGCGTAGCCGGGCTCGGTGAAAAACTGTTTTTT. Translating it yields CASSVAGLGEKLFF.

The chain combines TRBV10-3 with TRBJ2-7, with 9 bases identical to TRBD2. V lost 1 base to trimming and J lost 5 bases; unmatched junction nucleotides: 6. Germline CDR1 is ENHRY and CDR2 is SYGVKD. The CDR3 extends over 15 amino acids. The CDR3 sequence is CAISEFMTSGHEQYF. Here the CDR3 DNA reads TGTGCCATCAGTGAGTTTATGACTAGCGGCCACGAGCAGTACTTC.

This chain connects TRBV7-2 to TRBJ2-7; 11 nucleotides match TRBD2. V shed 1 base, J shed 4 bases, and the junction held 3 bases outside the gene matches. The CDR3 sequence is 15 residues long. CDR1 and CDR2 (germline): SGHTA, FQGNSA. The CDR3 region has the DNA TGTGCCAGCAGCTTAGAGGGACTAGCGGCTTACGAGCAGTACTTC. Its protein is CASSLEGLAAYEQYF.

This clone was seen only a few times. The rearrangement uses TRBV30 and TRBJ2-1; D possibly matches TRBD1 or TRBD2 (5 bases each). Germline CDR1 GTSNPN, CDR2 SVGIG (reference sequence). The CDR3 runs 18 residues. The V and J ends lost 4 bases and 3 bases respectively, with 25 bases between them. CDR3 nucleotides: TGTGCCTGGATGCTCCGGGGACGAAGTTTGGGGTTCTACAATGAGCAGTTCTTC. It specifies CAWMLRGRSLGFYNEQFF. The full variable domain, its missing parts supplied by reference TRBV30 and TRBJ2-1, is SQTIHQWPATLVQPVGSPLSLECTVEGTSNPNLYWYRQAAGRGLQLLFYSVGIGQISSEVPQNLSASRPQDRQFILSSKKLLLSDSGFYLCAWMLRGRSLGFYNEQFFGPGTRLTVL.

This clone showed up just a few times. Additional DNA sequences in this sample encode the identical CDR3. This sequence joins TRBV28 and TRBJ2-5; no clear D. Looked up from germline, CDR1 is MDHEN and CDR2 is SYDVKM. The germline V and J ends were trimmed by 2 bases and 2 bases, with 3 bases remaining between them. The CDR3 has 12 amino acids. CDR3 loop: CASSLGQETQYF. DNA for the CDR3: TGTGCCAGCAGTTTAGGGCAAGAGACCCAGTACTTC. Together with reference TRBV28 and TRBJ2-5, the CDR3 gives the full variable domain: DVKVTQSSRYLVKRTGEKVFLECVQDMDHENMFWYRQDPGLGLRLIYFSYDVKMKEKGDIPEGYSVSREKKERFSLILESASTNQTSMYLCASSLGQETQYFGPGTRLLVL.

A few counts support this clone. No conserved phenylalanine or tryptophan is present at the end of the CDR3, so a read error is the likely explanation. Because the CDR3's place on the DNA is in doubt, the DNA is left out and the CDR3 is given as listed by TCRdb. The gene calls are TRBV23-1 and TRBJ2-7; the D call of TRBD1 is as the table states it, not checked on the DNA. TRBV23-1 is recorded as an ORF, its role being uncertain. From its first to its last residue, the CDR3 has 10 amino acids. Here the CDR3 reads CASSPRDRLL.

This clone was found a few times. The genes are TRBV5-4 and TRBJ2-5; D is uncertain. Germline-derived CDR1 and CDR2 are SGHNT and YYREEE (reference sequence). Trimming shortened V by 4 bases and J by 3 bases, and 4 bases separated the two germline ends. The CDR3 length is 11 residues. The CDR3 reads CASSQKETQYF. The CDR3 nucleotides read TGTGCCAGCAGCCAGAAAGAGACCCAGTACTTC.

With respect to this clone: This same CDR3 is encoded by further DNA sequences in the sample. The chain recombines TRBV29-1 with TRBJ2-7; no firm D call. Germline CDR1 SQVTM, CDR2 ANQGSEA. With 2 bases removed from V and 3 bases from J, the gap between germline ends came to 5 bases. The CDR3 covers 11 residues. As DNA, the CDR3 is TGCAGCGTTGAACAGTACTACGAGCAGTACTTC. Translation gives CSVEQYYEQYF.

This chain links TRBV29-1 with TRBJ1-1, with 7 bases that match TRBD1. The germline V gene has CDR1 SQVTM and CDR2 ANQGSEA. V lost 8 bases to trimming and J lost 0 bases; unmatched junction nucleotides: 3. There are 12 residues in the CDR3. The CDR3 reads CSSGQMNTEAFF. As DNA, the CDR3 is TGCAGCTCGGGACAGATGAACACTGAAGCTTTCTTT.

The chain links TRBV5-1 to TRBJ2-6; 7 nucleotides agree with TRBD1. After removal of 4 bases from V and 8 bases from J, the junction contained 6 bases not matched to a gene. Germline V CDR1 and CDR2: SGHRS, YFSETQ. The CDR3 runs to 14 residues. Here the CDR3 reads CASSPGGPSNVLTF. DNA for the CDR3: TGCGCCAGCAGCCCAGGGGGACCCTCCAACGTCCTGACTTTC.

This clone was picked up a small number of times. This chain connects TRBV9 to TRBJ2-3, with 9 bases that match TRBD1. Trimming cost V 3 bases and J 1 base; bases outside gene matches: 6. CDR1 SGDLS and CDR2 YYNGEE come from the germline V gene. The CDR3 runs 16 residues. The CDR3 DNA is TGTGCCAGCAGCGGCACAGGGGGCGGAGGCACAGATACGCAGTATTTT. This translates into CASSGTGGGGTDTQYF.

This clone was seen a handful of times. The V call is TRBV11-2, the J call TRBJ2-3; D is ambiguous. The germline V and J ends were trimmed by 4 bases and 3 bases, with 5 bases remaining between them. The CDR3 sequence is 12 residues long. CDR1 SGHAT and CDR2 FQNNGV come from the germline V gene. In DNA, the CDR3 is TGTGCCAGCAGCTACTATACAGATACGCAGTATTTT. Amino acid sequence: CASSYYTDTQYF. Based on the CDR3 plus reference TRBV11-2 and TRBJ2-3, the full variable domain is EAGVAQSPRYKIIEKRQSVAFWCNPISGHATLYWYQQILGQGPKLLIQFQNNGVVDDSQLPKDRFSAERLKGVDSTLKIQPAKLEDSAVYLCASSYYTDTQYFGPGTRLTVL.

This clone was picked up a small number of times. The rearrangement links TRBV30 to TRBJ2-5; D not resolved. The CDR3 loop spans 12 amino acids. Trimming removed 5 bases from V and 1 base from J, with 8 bases in between. The germline gives CDR1 GTSNPN, CDR2 SVGIG (reference sequence). Here the CDR3 reads CAWAGPQETQYF. As DNA, the CDR3 is TGTGCCTGGGCAGGTCCCCAAGAGACCCAGTACTTC.

This clone has more than one count but fewer than ten. The CDR3 loop is CASSSNRGYSNQPQHF. In nucleotides, the CDR3 is TGTGCCAGCAGCTCCAACAGGGGATATAGCAATCAGCCCCAGCATTTT. V usage is TRBV6-6 and J usage is TRBJ1-5; TRBD1 aligns across 7 bases. Germline V CDR1 and CDR2: MNHNY, SVGAGI (reference sequence). This CDR3 region has 16 residues. V dropped 6 bases and J dropped 0; count of bases not matched to a gene: 8.

The chain carries TRBV28 and TRBJ2-3, with 9 bases aligning to TRBD2. The CDR3 extends over 17 amino acids. J was trimmed by 0 bases and V by 2 bases; bases with no gene match: 6. Germline V lookup: CDR1 MDHEN, CDR2 SYDVKM. CDR3: CASSLGLAGPSTDTQYF. The DNA of the CDR3 is TGTGCCAGCAGTTTAGGTCTAGCGGGGCCTAGCACAGATACGCAGTATTTT.

The chain is built from TRBV9 and TRBJ1-2; D is unclear. Germline CDR1 is SGDLS and CDR2 is YYNGEE. Trimming stripped 0 bases from V and 2 bases from J, with 5 bases between. This CDR3 has 13 amino acids. The CDR3 is CASSVDVNYGYTF. The CDR3 nucleotides read TGTGCCAGCAGCGTAGACGTAAACTATGGCTACACCTTC.

A few counts support this clone. The chain joins TRBV4-2 to TRBJ2-7; D possibly corresponds to TRBD1 (5 bases). This CDR3 comprises 15 residues. Trimming removed 3 bases at V and 3 bases at J, with 15 bases between. Per germline, CDR1 LGHNA and CDR2 YNFKEQ. The CDR3 spells CASSQDIMRDYEQYF. CDR3 nucleotides: TGTGCCAGCAGCCAGGACATAATGCGAGACTACGAGCAGTACTTC.

The chain combines TRBV4-2 with TRBJ2-3, with TRBD2 identical over 9 bases. CDR3 size: 14 residues. Germline V gene lookup returns CDR1 LGHNA and CDR2 YNFKEQ. V was pared by 1 base and J by 8 bases, with 4 bases of the junction left unmatched. CDR3 nucleotide sequence: TGTGCCAGCAGCCAAGGGACTAGCGAGGGTACGCAGTATTTT. Amino acids: CASSQGTSEGTQYF.